This T cell receptor (beta chain) was identified in a study of beta chain features in type 1 diabetes. The isolated RNA, all of it, was reverse transcribed, so expressed TCRB transcripts were what got sequenced. The protocol was immunoSEQ multiplex PCR, while the TCRdb copy is restricted to in-frame clones and leaves out a portion. Here the sample spans 250,000 or so clones, about 30% being singletons. The V gene lost 4 bases and the J gene lost 2 bases, with 11 bases spanning the gap. The CDR3 loop spans 15 amino acids. From germline, CDR1 is ENHRY and CDR2 SYGVKD. The sequencing sample was made of central memory CD4+ T cells from blood. This TCR was sampled from a man aged 30 to 39 in good health. The chain combines TRBV10-3 with TRBJ2-2, with a possible D match to TRBD1 (6 bases). The CDR3 DNA reads as TGTGCCATCAGTGGCTCGGACAGAAACACCGGGGAGCTGTTTTTT. Residues: CAISGSDRNTGELFF.